The present T cell receptor (beta chain) was sequenced within a study of T-cell reconstitution after alpha-beta-depleted transplantation in children. V gave up 0 bases and J gave up 5 bases, with 11 bases separating them. This CDR3 region has 14 residues. Germline CDR1 LGHNA, CDR2 YSLEER. Regarding the study as a whole: As was reported, about two months after transplant, alpha-beta T cells came from several hundred expanded graft clones. Among T cells one year after transplant, newly produced cells accounted for most counts and diversity. Surviving recipient T cells and thymic progenitors accounted for the high day-60 TCRbeta diversity observed in some patients.

TCRbeta library preparation incorporated unique molecular identifiers. TCRdb analysed the PCR reads with MiXCR anew, one entry per CDR3 protein. The sample gives 400,000 to 550,000 distinct CDR3 sequences, roughly 10% of which show up once; 2% to 2.5% is in the top ten. This clonotype was seen repeatedly, ten times or more. Its antigen is unknown. The chain employs TRBV4-3 and TRBJ2-7; no reliable D call. The receptor's source is a child aged 2-15 years with inherited bone marrow failure, due to receive a stem cell transplant. The sample here was PBMCs, taken before TCRalphabeta/CD19-depleted stem cell transplant. The CDR3 is CASSQDLSPNEQYF. Written as DNA, the CDR3 is TGCGCCAGCAGCCAAGATCTTTCCCCCAACGAGCAGTACTTC.